This T cell receptor beta chain emerged from a study of Graves' ophthalmopathy and Graves' hyperthyroidism. Study-level points and caveats: Sensitivity reached 85% to 90% and specificity approximately 81% for a 13-signature model separating ophthalmopathy from stable hyperthyroidism.

This clonotype was detected ten times or more. The target antigen is unknown. The CDR3 length is 10 residues. V dropped 8 bases and J dropped 7 bases, with 9 bases sitting between them. The germline CDR1 and CDR2 sequences are MNHEY and SMNVEV (reference sequence). Amplification of the TCR beta CDR3 regions used RNA transcripts (as template). HTBI-primed first-round RT-PCR preceded second-round multiplex PCR. TCRdb re-called the multiplex PCR reads with MiXCR, one entry per CDR3 protein. The table has about 390,000 distinct CDR3 sequences, less than 20% seen once; the top ten hold roughly 7%. This receptor was taken from a woman younger than 30 with stable Graves' hyperthyroidism. The sample consisted of peripheral blood. This sequence joins TRBV27 and TRBJ2-7; no clear D. The CDR3 DNA is TGTGCCAGCTTACCCGGGGAGCAGTACTTC. It is translated as CASLPGEQYF.